This T cell receptor (beta chain) originates from a study of blood T cell repertoires in COVID-19. The CDR3 sequence is 13 residues long. Germline CDR1 and CDR2: LNHDA and SQIVND (reference sequence). V lost 10 bases, J lost 2 bases, and 9 bases lay in between. In the study's own analysis: Reference gene primer amplification gave nucleated cell count estimates. Libraries were prepared by immunoSEQ multiplex PCR; TCRdb keeps only in-frame clonotypes and omits some of them. V, J and clone size reflect that table, while D and trimming were determined from the DNA. Seen here are about 59,000 clones, less than 75% observed once, and the top ten hold about 17%.

The receptor was isolated from a woman aged 45-59 years with active or convalescent COVID-19. The sequencing input was peripheral blood. The chain carries TRBV19 and TRBJ2-6, with TRBD1 as a possible D gene (5 bases). Written as DNA, the CDR3 is TGTGCCACCGCAGGGACTGGGGCCAACGTCCTGACTTTC. Protein sequence: CATAGTGANVLTF.